The subject of this entry is one T cell receptor beta chain. The antigen is not known. CDR1 is MNHEY and CDR2 is SVGAGI in the germline V gene. The CDR3 is 15 residues long. Trimming stripped 3 bases from V and 4 bases from J, with 12 bases between. The data derive from a study of cytomegalovirus exposure and HLA in healthy donors. The PCR ran on 60 Vbeta and 13 Jbeta primers. Per the study methods: About 11 million of 65 million to 95 million unique TCR beta chains were shared, per a later count. The protocol was immunoSEQ multiplex PCR, while the TCRdb copy is restricted to in-frame clones and leaves out a portion. The V and J calls and clone size come from that table; D and trimming were worked out from the DNA. Of some 130,000 clones in the sample, around three quarters were seen once. Study-wide results and caveats: Evidence from a later analysis indicated that most CMV-associated TCR beta chains looked HLA-restricted. Trimming of TCR beta V- and J-genes showed a link, identified in a later analysis, to a missense DCLRE1C variant.

The sample consisted of PBMCs. The sequence was collected from a man between 40 and 49 years old in good health and CMV-seropositive. This chain uses TRBV6-5 with TRBJ2-2; TRBD1 might be the D (5 bases). The CDR3 region has the DNA TGTGCCAGCAGTTATTCTACAGGACCCACCGGGGAGCTGTTTTTT. Residues: CASSYSTGPTGELFF.